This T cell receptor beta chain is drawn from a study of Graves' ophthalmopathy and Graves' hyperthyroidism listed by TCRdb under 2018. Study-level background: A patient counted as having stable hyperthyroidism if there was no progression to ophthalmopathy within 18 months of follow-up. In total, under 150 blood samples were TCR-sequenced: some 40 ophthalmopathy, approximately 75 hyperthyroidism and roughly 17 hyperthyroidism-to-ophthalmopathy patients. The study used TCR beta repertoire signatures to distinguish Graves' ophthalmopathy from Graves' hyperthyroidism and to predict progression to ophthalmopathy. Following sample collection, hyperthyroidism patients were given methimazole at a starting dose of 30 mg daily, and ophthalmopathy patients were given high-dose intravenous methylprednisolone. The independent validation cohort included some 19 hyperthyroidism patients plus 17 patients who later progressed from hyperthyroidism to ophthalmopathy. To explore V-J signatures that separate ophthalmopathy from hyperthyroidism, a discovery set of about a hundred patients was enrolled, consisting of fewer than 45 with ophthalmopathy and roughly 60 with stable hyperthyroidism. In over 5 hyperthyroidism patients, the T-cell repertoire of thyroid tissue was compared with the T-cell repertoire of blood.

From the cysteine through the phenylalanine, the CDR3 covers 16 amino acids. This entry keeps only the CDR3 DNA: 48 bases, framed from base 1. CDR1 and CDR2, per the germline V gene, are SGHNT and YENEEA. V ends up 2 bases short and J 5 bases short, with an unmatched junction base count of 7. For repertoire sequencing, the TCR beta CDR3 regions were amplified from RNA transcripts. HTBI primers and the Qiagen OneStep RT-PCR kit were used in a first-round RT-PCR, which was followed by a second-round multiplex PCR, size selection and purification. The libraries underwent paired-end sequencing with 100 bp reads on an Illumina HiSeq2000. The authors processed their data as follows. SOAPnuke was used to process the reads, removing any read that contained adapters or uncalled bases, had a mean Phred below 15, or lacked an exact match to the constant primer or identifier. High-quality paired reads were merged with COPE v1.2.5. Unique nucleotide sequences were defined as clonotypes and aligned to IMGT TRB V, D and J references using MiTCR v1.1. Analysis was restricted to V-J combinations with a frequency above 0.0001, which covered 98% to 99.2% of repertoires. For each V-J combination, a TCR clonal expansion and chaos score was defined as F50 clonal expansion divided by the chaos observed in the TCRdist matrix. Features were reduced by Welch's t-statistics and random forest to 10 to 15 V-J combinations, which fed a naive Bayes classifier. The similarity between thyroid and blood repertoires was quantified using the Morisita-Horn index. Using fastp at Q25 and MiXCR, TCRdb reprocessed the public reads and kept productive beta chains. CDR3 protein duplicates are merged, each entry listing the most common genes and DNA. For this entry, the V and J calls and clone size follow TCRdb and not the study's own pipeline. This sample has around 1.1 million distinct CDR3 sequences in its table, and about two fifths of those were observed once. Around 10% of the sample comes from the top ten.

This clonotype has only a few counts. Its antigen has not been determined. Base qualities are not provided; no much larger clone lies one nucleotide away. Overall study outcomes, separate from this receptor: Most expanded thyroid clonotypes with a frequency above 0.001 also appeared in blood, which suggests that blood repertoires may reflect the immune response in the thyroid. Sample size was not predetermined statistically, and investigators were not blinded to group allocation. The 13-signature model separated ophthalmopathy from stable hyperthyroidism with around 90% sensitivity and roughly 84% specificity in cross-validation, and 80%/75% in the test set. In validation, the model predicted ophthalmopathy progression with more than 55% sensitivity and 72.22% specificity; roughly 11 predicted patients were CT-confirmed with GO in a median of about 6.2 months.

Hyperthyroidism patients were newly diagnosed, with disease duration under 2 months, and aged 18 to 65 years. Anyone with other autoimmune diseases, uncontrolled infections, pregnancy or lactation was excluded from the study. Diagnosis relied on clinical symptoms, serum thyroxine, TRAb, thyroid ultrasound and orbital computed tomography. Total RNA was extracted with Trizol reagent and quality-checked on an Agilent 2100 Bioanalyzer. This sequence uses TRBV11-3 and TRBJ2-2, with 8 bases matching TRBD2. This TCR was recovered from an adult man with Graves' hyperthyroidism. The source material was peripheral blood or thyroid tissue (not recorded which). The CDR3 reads CASSLRPGLGTGELFF. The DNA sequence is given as TGTGCCAGCAGCTTACGGCCGGGACTAGGGACCGGGGAGCTGTTTTTT.